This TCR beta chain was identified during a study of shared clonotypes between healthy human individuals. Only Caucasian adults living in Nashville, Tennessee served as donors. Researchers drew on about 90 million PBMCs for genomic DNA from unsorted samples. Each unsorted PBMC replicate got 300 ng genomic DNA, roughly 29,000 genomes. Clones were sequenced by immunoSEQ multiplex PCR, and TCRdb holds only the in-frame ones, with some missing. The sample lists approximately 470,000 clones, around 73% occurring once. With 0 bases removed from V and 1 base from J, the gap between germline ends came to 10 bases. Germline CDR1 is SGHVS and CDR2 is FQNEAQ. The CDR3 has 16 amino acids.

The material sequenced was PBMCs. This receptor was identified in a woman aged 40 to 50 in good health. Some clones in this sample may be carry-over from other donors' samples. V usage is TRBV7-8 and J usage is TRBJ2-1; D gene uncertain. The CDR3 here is CASSLAGLLSYNEQFF. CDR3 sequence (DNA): TGTGCCAGCAGCTTAGCAGGCCTCTTATCCTACAATGAGCAGTTCTTC.